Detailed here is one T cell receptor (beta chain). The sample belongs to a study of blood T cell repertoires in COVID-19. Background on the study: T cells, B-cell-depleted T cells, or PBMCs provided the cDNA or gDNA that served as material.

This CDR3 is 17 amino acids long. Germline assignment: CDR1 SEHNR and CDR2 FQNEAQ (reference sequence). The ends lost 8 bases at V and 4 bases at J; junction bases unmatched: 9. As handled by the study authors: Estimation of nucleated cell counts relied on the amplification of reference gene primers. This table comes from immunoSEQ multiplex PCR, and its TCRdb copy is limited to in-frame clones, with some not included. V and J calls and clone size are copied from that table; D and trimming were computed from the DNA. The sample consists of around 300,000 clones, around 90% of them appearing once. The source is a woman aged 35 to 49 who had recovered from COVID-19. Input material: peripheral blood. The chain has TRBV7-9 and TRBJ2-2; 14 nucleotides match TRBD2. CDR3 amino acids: CASRPGLAGVITGELFF. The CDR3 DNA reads TGTGCCAGCCGGCCGGGACTAGCGGGAGTGATCACCGGGGAGCTGTTTTTT.